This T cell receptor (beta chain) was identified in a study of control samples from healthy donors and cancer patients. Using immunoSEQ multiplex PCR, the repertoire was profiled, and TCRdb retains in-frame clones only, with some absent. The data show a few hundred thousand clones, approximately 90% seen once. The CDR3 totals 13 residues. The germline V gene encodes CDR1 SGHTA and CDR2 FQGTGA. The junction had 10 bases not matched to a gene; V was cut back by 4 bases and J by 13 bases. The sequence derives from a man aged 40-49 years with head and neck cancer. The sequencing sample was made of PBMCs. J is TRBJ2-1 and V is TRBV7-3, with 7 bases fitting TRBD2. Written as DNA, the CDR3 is TGTGCCAGCAGCTATTCAATAGCGGGTGGACAGTTCTTC. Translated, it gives CASSYSIAGGQFF. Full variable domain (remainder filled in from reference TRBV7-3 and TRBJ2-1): GAGVSQTPSNKVTEKGKYVELRCDPISGHTALYWYRQSLGQGPEFLIYFQGTGAADDSGLPNDRFFAVRPEGSVSTLKIQRTERGDSAVYLCASSYSIAGGQFFGPGTRLTVL.